Presented here are 15 T cell receptor beta chains from one specimen sequenced in a study of blood T cell repertoires in COVID-19. Sequenced by immunoSEQ multiplex PCR; TCRdb stores in-frame clones only, minus some. The sample records about 64,000 clones, 84% being singletons. The sequenced material came from peripheral blood. The receptors here all came from a woman between 55 and 75 years old with acute or convalescent COVID-19.

The genes are TRBV6-6 and TRBJ2-1, with D possibly being TRBD2 (5 bases). This CDR3 contains 12 residues. The V gene's germline CDR1 is MNHNY and CDR2 SVGAGI (reference sequence). With 8 bases removed from V and 8 bases from J, the gap between germline ends came to 13 bases. For the CDR3, the DNA is TGTGCCAGCGTCGAGTCCGGGGATGAGCAGTTCTTC. Amino acid sequence: CASVESGDEQFF.

By sample fraction, this clone is medium-sized. CDR3 sequence (DNA): TGTGCCATCAGTGATCGACAGAACTATGGCTACACCTTC. Translating it yields CAISDRQNYGYTF. The rearrangement joins TRBV10-3 to TRBJ1-2; maybe TRBD1 (5 bases). Trimming removed 3 bases from V and 2 bases from J, with 7 bases in between. The CDR3 totals 13 residues. Germline V gene data show CDR1 as ENHRY and CDR2 as SYGVKD.

The J gene is TRBJ1-1, the V gene TRBV7-9; unclear D gene. Deletions cut 5 bases from V and 5 bases from J, with 18 bases between. The germline V gene has CDR1 SEHNR and CDR2 FQNEAQ (reference sequence). The CDR3 has 15 residues. In DNA, the CDR3 is TGTGCCAGCAGCCCCAATCCGGGCTCGGGGACTGAAGCTTTCTTT. Amino acids: CASSPNPGSGTEAFF.

This sequence joins TRBV2 and TRBJ1-4; 9 nucleotides match TRBD1. The CDR3 is 19 residues long. Germline trimming cut 0 bases from V and 4 bases from J; bases unmatched to any gene: 12. Germline CDR1 reads SNHLY; CDR2 reads FYNNEI. The CDR3 nucleotides are TGTGCCAGCAGTGAAGCGGTCCCCGGGGGACAGGGAGGTAATGAAAAACTGTTTTTT. The encoded protein is CASSEAVPGGQGGNEKLFF.

V gene TRBV11-2 combines with J gene TRBJ2-5; a possible D gene is TRBD1 (5 bases). V lost 0 bases to trimming and J lost 3 bases, with 8 bases between them. The germline gives CDR1 SGHAT, CDR2 FQNNGV. The CDR3 is 14 amino acids. Written as DNA, the CDR3 is TGTGCCAGCAGCTTAGAATCCAGGGAAGAGACCCAGTACTTC. As protein: CASSLESREETQYF.

The chain is built from TRBV19 and TRBJ1-1, with 11 bases fitting TRBD1. The V gene's germline CDR1 is LNHDA and CDR2 SQIVND (reference sequence). The CDR3 runs 15 residues. V trimming: 6 bases; J trimming: 2 bases; junction bases outside the gene matches: 5. CDR3 sequence (DNA): TGTGCCAGTAGAGCGGACAGGGGGCGAAACACTGAAGCTTTCTTT. Amino acid sequence: CASRADRGRNTEAFF.

V usage is TRBV4-1 and J usage is TRBJ2-5; 9 bases align to TRBD1. J was trimmed by 5 bases and V by 1 base; bases with no gene match: 14. Looked up from germline, CDR1 is MGHRA and CDR2 is YSYEKL. This CDR3 spans 18 amino acids. This CDR3 reads CASSQGPGTGLSYETQYF. CDR3 nucleotides: TGCGCCAGCAGCCAAGGGCCCGGGACAGGGTTAAGTTATGAGACCCAGTACTTC.

This sequence joins TRBV6-5 and TRBJ2-7; 9 bases match TRBD1. The junction had 3 bases not matched to a gene; V was cut back by 0 bases and J by 3 bases. CDR3 size: 15 residues. Germline CDR1 is MNHEY and CDR2 is SVGAGI. CDR3 nucleotide sequence: TGTGCCAGCAGTTACTCGGGGACAGGGCACTACGAGCAGTACTTC. It specifies CASSYSGTGHYEQYF.

The chain is built from TRBV6-6 and TRBJ1-2; 7 nucleotides line up with TRBD1. The CDR3 consists of 14 residues. Germline V gene lookup returns CDR1 MNHNY and CDR2 SVGAGI (reference sequence). With V trimmed by 3 bases and J by 8 bases, 9 bases remained unmatched. CDR3 region: CASSYGENRGGYTF. For the CDR3, the DNA is TGTGCCAGCAGTTATGGAGAGAACAGGGGAGGCTACACCTTC.

This rearrangement joins TRBV6-5 to TRBJ2-7; D remains unclear. The CDR3 runs 15 residues. Per the germline V gene, CDR1 is MNHEY and CDR2 is SVGAGI. The CDR3 DNA follows: TGTGCAAAAGAGCGAGGTGACTGTCCCTCCTACGAGCAGTACTTC. Its protein is CAKERGDCPSYEQYF.

This clone was observed once. The rearrangement links TRBV23-1 to TRBJ1-5; no clear D gene. TRBV23-1 qualifies as an ORF whose function is uncertain. Trimming took off 3 bases at V and 3 bases at J, with 27 bases between the two ends. The CDR3 covers 20 residues. The CDR3 DNA reads as TGCGCCAGCAGTCACCCCGCCCGGGATTCAATAACGACCCACAATCAGCCCCAGCATTTT. Residues: CASSHPARDSITTHNQPQHF.

The chain is built from TRBV4-1 and TRBJ2-7; 9 bases fit TRBD1. CDR1 is MGHRA, CDR2 YSYEKL, per germline. V lost 4 bases to trimming and J lost 1 base; unmatched junction nucleotides: 8. The CDR3 length is 16 residues. The CDR3 reads CASSRDTGTGSYEQYF. The DNA for the CDR3 is TGCGCCAGCAGCCGAGATACCGGGACAGGGTCCTACGAGCAGTACTTC.

The rearrangement links TRBV2 to TRBJ1-5; D is unresolved. Per the germline V gene, CDR1 is SNHLY and CDR2 is FYNNEI. The CDR3 has 14 amino acids. The ends were cut back, 6 bases at V and 4 bases at J, with 13 bases in the middle. The CDR3 sequence is CASSRSDGNQPQHF. The CDR3 nucleotides are TGTGCCAGCAGCCGAAGTGACGGGAATCAGCCCCAGCATTTT.

A note on this clone: Other DNA sequences within the sample encode an identical CDR3. J is TRBJ1-6 and V is TRBV2; D might be TRBD1 (5 bases). Germline CDR1 and CDR2: SNHLY and FYNNEI. The CDR3 covers 14 residues. Deletions cut 1 base from V and 7 bases from J, with 8 bases between. The CDR3 DNA sequence: TGTGCCAGCAGTGAAGGCAGGGTCAATTCACCCCTCCACTTT. Translated, it gives CASSEGRVNSPLHF.

The rearrangement joins TRBV6-5 to TRBJ1-2; no firm D call. The V and J ends lost 6 bases and 2 bases respectively, with 13 bases between them. This CDR3 has 14 amino acids. The germline V gene has CDR1 MNHEY and CDR2 SVGAGI. CDR3 region: CASSGEVGNYGYTF. The DNA for the CDR3 is TGTGCCAGCAGCGGGGAAGTTGGGAACTATGGCTACACCTTC.